The present T cell receptor beta chain was sequenced within a study of cytomegalovirus exposure and HLA in healthy donors. The V end was cut by 0 bases, the J end by 15 bases, with 21 bases between. This CDR3 comprises 15 residues. Germline-derived CDR1 and CDR2 are SGHDN and FVKESK. Some clones are missing from TCRdb's copy, which holds only in-frame ones; the method was immunoSEQ multiplex PCR. In the table there are 60,000 to 75,000 clones, approximately 96% of which are singletons. The source of this sequence is a man in his late teens or twenties in good health and CMV-seronegative. Material for sequencing was PBMCs. The chain couples TRBV14 to TRBJ2-1; maybe TRBD2 (7 bases). CDR3 DNA: TGTGCCAGCAGCCAAGAACAAATAGTAGGGGGGGGAGTGTTCTTC. Amino acid sequence: CASSQEQIVGGGVFF. Supplemented by reference TRBV14 and TRBJ2-1, the full variable domain reads EAGVTQFPSHSVIEKGQTVTLRCDPISGHDNLYWYRRVMGKEIKFLLHFVKESKQDESGMPNNRFLAERTGGTYSTLKVQPAELEDSGVYFCASSQEQIVGGGVFFGPGTRLTVL.